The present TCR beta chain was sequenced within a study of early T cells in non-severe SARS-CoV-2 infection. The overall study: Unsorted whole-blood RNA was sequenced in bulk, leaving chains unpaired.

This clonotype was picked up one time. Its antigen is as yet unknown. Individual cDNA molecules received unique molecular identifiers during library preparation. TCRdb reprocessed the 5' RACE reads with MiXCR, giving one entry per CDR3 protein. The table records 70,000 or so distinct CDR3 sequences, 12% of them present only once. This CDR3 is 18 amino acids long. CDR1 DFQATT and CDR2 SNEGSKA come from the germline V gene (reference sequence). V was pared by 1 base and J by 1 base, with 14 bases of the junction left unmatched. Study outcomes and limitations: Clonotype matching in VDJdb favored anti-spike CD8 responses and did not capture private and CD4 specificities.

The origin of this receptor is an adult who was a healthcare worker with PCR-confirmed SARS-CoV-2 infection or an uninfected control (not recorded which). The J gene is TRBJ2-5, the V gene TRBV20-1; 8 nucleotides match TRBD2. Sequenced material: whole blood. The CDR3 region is CSARAILPGLAGQETQYF. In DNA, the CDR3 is TGCAGTGCTAGAGCCATACTCCCCGGACTAGCCGGCCAAGAGACCCAGTACTTC.